The 9 T cell receptor beta chains listed next were all sequenced from one sample in a study of CD8 T cells in Susac syndrome. cDNA came from roughly 0.5 to 1 ug RNA primed by random hexamers. One entry per CDR3 protein, called by TCRdb with MiXCR from the immunoSEQ multiplex PCR reads. The top ten hold 0.14% to 0.15% of the sample, which has 150,000 or so distinct CDR3 sequences, about 95% seen once. What was sequenced was CD8+ T cells from PBMCs. These TCRs come from a human donor with multiple sclerosis.

This clonotype was picked up a small number of times. CDR3: CASSVGGHTEAFF. CDR3 nucleotides: TGTGCCAGCAGCGTTGGGGGGCACACTGAAGCTTTCTTT. This chain uses TRBV9 with TRBJ1-1, with a tentative D call TRBD1 (6 bases). The V and J ends lost 2 bases and 3 bases respectively, with 8 bases between them. The length of the CDR3 is 13 residues. Per germline, CDR1 SGDLS and CDR2 YYNGEE.

This chain connects TRBV7-9 to TRBJ2-5, with 8 bases fitting TRBD1. The CDR3 totals 14 residues. Germline loops: CDR1 SEHNR, CDR2 FQNEAQ (reference sequence). V was clipped by 5 bases and J by 4 bases; unmatched bases: 6. The CDR3 here is CASSTQTGVETQYF. CDR3 bases: TGTGCCAGCAGCACCCAGACAGGGGTAGAGACCCAGTACTTC.

As concerns this clonotype: The junction shows a germline mismatch at one end, possibly a read error. This sequence joins TRBV29-1 and TRBJ1-5; 10 nucleotides match TRBD1. Germline V CDR1 and CDR2: SQVTM, ANQGSEA. This CDR3 has 13 amino acids. For the CDR3, the DNA is TGCAGCGTTCAAGACAGGGGGCTGGAGCCCCAGCATTTT. This sequence encodes CSVQDRGLEPQHF.

J is TRBJ1-2 and V is TRBV29-1; TRBD1 might be the D (5 bases). Germline assignment: CDR1 SQVTM and CDR2 ANQGSEA. The CDR3 covers 13 residues. V lost 6 bases and J lost 4, with 15 bases in between. For the CDR3, the DNA is TGCAGCGTCGTTGGGGGAGGCTTCTATGGCTACACCTTC. It codes for CSVVGGGFYGYTF.

CDR3 amino acids: CASSALSYEQYV. The CDR3 DNA follows: TGTGCCAGCTCAGCCCTCTCCTACGAGCAGTACGTC. The chain joins TRBV18 to TRBJ2-7, with unresolved D. V shed 5 bases and J shed 0 bases, with 5 bases lying between them. The CDR3 runs to 12 residues. Per the germline V gene, CDR1 is KGHSH and CDR2 is LQKENI.

J is TRBJ2-7 and V is TRBV2; a possible D gene is TRBD2 (6 bases). The germline V gene has CDR1 SNHLY and CDR2 FYNNEI. This CDR3 is 15 amino acids long. Trimming stripped 3 bases from V and 4 bases from J, with 16 bases between. The CDR3: CASSDYPAGPYEQYF. The CDR3 DNA is TGTGCCAGCAGTGACTATCCTGCGGGGCCTTACGAGCAGTACTTC.

The chain is built from TRBV9 and TRBJ2-2; D is perhaps TRBD2 (6 bases). Between the trimmed V and J ends, which lost 1 base and 3 bases, there was a span of 16 bases. CDR3 size: 17 residues. CDR1 SGDLS and CDR2 YYNGEE come from the germline V gene. Written as DNA, the CDR3 is TGTGCCAGCAGCGTACCCCCTGCGGGGCCCGACACCGGGGAGCTGTTTTTT. It specifies CASSVPPAGPDTGELFF.

The chain joins TRBV19 to TRBJ2-2, with D unresolved. The CDR3 has 12 amino acids. The V gene's germline CDR1 is LNHDA and CDR2 SQIVND (reference sequence). V was clipped by 3 bases and J by 5 bases, with 4 bases between them. In DNA, the CDR3 is TGTGCCAGTAGTATCGAAACCGGGGAGCTGTTTTTT. It yields the protein CASSIETGELFF.

This clonotype has only one observation. The rearrangement uses TRBV14 and TRBJ2-2; D unresolved. V lost 7 bases and J lost 0, with 9 bases in between. Per germline, CDR1 SGHDN and CDR2 FVKESK. This CDR3 has 14 amino acids. The CDR3 sequence is CASMGGSNTGELFF. DNA of the CDR3: TGTGCCAGCATGGGTGGTTCGAACACCGGGGAGCTGTTTTTT.